The T cell receptor beta chain under discussion was sequenced for a study of blood T cell repertoires in COVID-19. Study overall: From the United States, Italy and Spain came samples of acute and convalescent COVID-19.

The sample holds one count of this clone. Sequencing was performed with immunoSEQ multiplex PCR; in TCRdb, only in-frame clones are kept and a portion is missing. The profile shows roughly 200,000 clones, 89% of them singletons. Sequenced input: peripheral blood. This clonotype was obtained from a man between 35 and 55 years old with acute or convalescent COVID-19.

The CDR3 here is CASSLEMMSGSSDTQYF. As DNA, the CDR3 is TGTGCCAGCAGCTTGGAGATGATGAGCGGAAGCTCAGATACGCAGTATTTT. The V call is TRBV5-8, the J call TRBJ2-3, with D possibly being TRBD2 (5 bases). V shed 0 bases and J shed 4 bases, with 18 bases lying between them. The CDR3 loop spans 17 amino acids. Germline values: CDR1 SGHTS, CDR2 YDEGEE.